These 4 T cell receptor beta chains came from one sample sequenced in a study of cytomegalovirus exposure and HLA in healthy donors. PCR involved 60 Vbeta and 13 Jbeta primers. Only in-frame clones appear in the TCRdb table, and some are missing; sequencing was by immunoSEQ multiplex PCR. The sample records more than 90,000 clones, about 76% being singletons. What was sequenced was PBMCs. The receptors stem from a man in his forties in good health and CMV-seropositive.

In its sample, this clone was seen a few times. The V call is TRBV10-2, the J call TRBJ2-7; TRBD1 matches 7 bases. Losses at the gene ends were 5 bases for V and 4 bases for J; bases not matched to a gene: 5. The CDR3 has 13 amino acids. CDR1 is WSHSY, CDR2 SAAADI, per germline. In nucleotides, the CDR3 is TGCGCCAGCAGTCGGACAGGTGGTTACGAGCAGTACTTC. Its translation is CASSRTGGYEQYF.

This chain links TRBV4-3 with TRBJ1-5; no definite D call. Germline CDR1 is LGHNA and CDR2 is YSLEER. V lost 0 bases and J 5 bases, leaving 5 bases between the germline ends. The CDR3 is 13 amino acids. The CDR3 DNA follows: TGCGCCAGCAGCCAAGAATCCGATCAGCCCCAGCATTTT. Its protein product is CASSQESDQPQHF.

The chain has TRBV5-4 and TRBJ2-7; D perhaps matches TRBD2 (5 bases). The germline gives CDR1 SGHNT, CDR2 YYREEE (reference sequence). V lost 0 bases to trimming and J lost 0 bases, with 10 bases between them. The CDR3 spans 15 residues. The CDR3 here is CASSLEGARSYEQYF. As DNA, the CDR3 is TGTGCCAGCAGCTTGGAGGGAGCGCGCTCCTACGAGCAGTACTTC.

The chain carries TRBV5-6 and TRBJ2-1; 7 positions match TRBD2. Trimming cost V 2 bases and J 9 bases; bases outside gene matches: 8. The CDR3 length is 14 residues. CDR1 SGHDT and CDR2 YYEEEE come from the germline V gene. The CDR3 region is CASSFGDYQREQFF. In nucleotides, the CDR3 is TGTGCCAGCAGCTTTGGGGACTACCAGCGTGAGCAGTTCTTC.